A selection of T cell receptor beta chains follows, all from one sample in a study of T cell responses to AZD1222 COVID-19 vaccine. Clones were read by immunoSEQ multiplex PCR, and TCRdb kept only the in-frame ones, dropping some. Among roughly 49,000 clones listed, roughly 86% were seen once. Sequenced here: peripheral blood, sampled 28 days after the second AZD1222 dose. The receptors derive from an adult who received the AZD1222 COVID-19 vaccine. Both conserved end residues are part of each CDR3. The D gene is left open where the match is weak. Some rows have no size entry. The others give once, few or many, or a class for an expanded clone.

TRBJ2-7	TRBV5-4	TRBD1	-	TGTGCCAGCAGCTTGGAGGGACAGAGTTCGGGGGAGCAGTACTTC	CASSLEGQSSGEQYF
TRBJ2-1	TRBV9	TRBD2	-	TGTGCCAGCAGCGTCAGGACTAGCGGGAGGGTTATTGAGCAGTTCTTC	CASSVRTSGRVIEQFF
TRBJ2-7	TRBV4-1	TRBD2	few	TGCGCCAGCAGCCAAGATCAAGCGGGAGGGACCCGGCAGTACTTC	CASSQDQAGGTRQYF
TRBJ1-2	TRBV6-5	TRBD1	-	TGTGCCAGCAGCCCGGACAGGGTGGATGGCTACACCTTC	CASSPDRVDGYTF
TRBJ1-2	TRBV28	-	-	TGTGCCAGCAGTTTTACTCCCCGGGGGGTTTCTAACTATGGCTACACCTTC	CASSFTPRGVSNYGYTF
TRBJ1-2	TRBV7-9	-	-	TGTGCCAGCAGCTTGGCGGTTCCCAACTATGGCTACACCTTC	CASSLAVPNYGYTF
TRBJ2-7	TRBV28	-	-	TGTGCCAGCAGTTTATTGGTAGGGAATTCCTACGAGCAGTACTTC	CASSLLVGNSYEQYF
TRBJ2-5	TRBV4-1	TRBD1	-	TGCGCCAGCAGCCAAGACTCGGGGACAGGGATAGTTGGAGAGACCCAGTACTTC	CASSQDSGTGIVGETQYF
TRBJ2-3	TRBV30	-	-	TGTGCCTGGAGTGTAAGGGGCCGCCCTAGGGGGACAGATACGCAGTATTTT	CAWSVRGRPRGTDTQYF
TRBJ2-7	TRBV3-1/TRBV3-2	TRBD2	-	TGTGCCAGCAGCCAAGGGCTAGCGGGAGGGCACGAGCAGTACTTC	CASSQGLAGGHEQYF
TRBJ2-2	TRBV19	TRBD2	-	TGTGCCAGTAGTCTCCCGAGACTAGCTAACACCGGGGAGCTGTTTTTT	CASSLPRLANTGELFF
TRBJ1-2	TRBV4-1	-	-	TGCGCCAGCAGCCAAGATCGGGGGATCCCTTATGGCTACACCTTC	CASSQDRGIPYGYTF
TRBJ2-1	TRBV7-9	-	-	TGTGCCAGCAGCGATTTAAACAGGGGAGGTAGTATCGTCGATGAGCAGTTCTTC	CASSDLNRGGSIVDEQFF
TRBJ2-5	TRBV24-1	TRBD1	-	TGTGCCACCAGTGATTTGTCAGGGGGCCGGGAGACCCAGTACTTC	CATSDLSGGRETQYF
TRBJ2-5	TRBV28	-	-	TGTGCCAGCAGTCTAAACCTTAGGCCCCAAGAGACCCAGTACTTC	CASSLNLRPQETQYF
TRBJ1-6	TRBV9	TRBD1	few	TGTGCCAGCAGCGCCCGCCAATCCGGGACAGAAAATTCACCCCTCCACTTT	CASSARQSGTENSPLHF
TRBJ2-3	TRBV9	-	-	TGTGCCAGCAGCGTAGGAACGGGGCCCGGCACAGATACGCAGTATTTT	CASSVGTGPGTDTQYF
TRBJ2-7	TRBV30	TRBD1	-	TGTGCCTGGAAACCACCAGGGGGCCCCGAGCAGTACTTC	CAWKPPGGPEQYF
TRBJ2-3	TRBV4-1	-	-	TGCGCCAGCAGCCAAGATGGGCCGGGACTTCAGGGAGATACGCAGTATTTT	CASSQDGPGLQGDTQYF
TRBJ2-5	TRBV11-2	TRBD2	-	TGTGCCAGCAGCCCCCGAGTAGCGGGAAACCAAGAGACCCAGTACTTC	CASSPRVAGNQETQYF
TRBJ2-5	TRBV7-9	-	-	TGTGCCAGCAGCGACCGAGGACAGCTCCAAGAGACCCAGTACTTC	CASSDRGQLQETQYF
TRBJ2-1	TRBV5-6	TRBD2	-	TGTGCCAGCAGCCCACCGGGACTAGCAGCGGGAGAGCAGTTCTTC	CASSPPGLAAGEQFF
TRBJ2-3	TRBV6-4	-	-	TGTGCCAGCAGTGCGGGGGGCCGCACAGATACGCAGTATTTT	CASSAGGRTDTQYF
TRBJ2-3	TRBV29-1	-	-	TGCAGCGTAACAGCTAGCACAGATACGCAGTATTTT	CSVTASTDTQYF
TRBJ2-1	TRBV5-1	-	-	TGCGCCAGCAGCCCGCCCCGGACAGTAGCCATTAATGAGCAGTTCTTC	CASSPPRTVAINEQFF
TRBJ1-5	TRBV9	-	once	TGTGCCAGCAGCGTAGGTGGCAGGGATGGTCAGCCCCAGCATTTT	CASSVGGRDGQPQHF
TRBJ1-4	TRBV4-2	-	-	TGTGCCAGCAGCCAAGGGACCTCCCAACTTAATGAAAAACTGTTTTTT	CASSQGTSQLNEKLFF
TRBJ2-2	TRBV29-1	TRBD1	few	TGCAGCGTTTATACCAGGGGGCGAGGTGCCGGGGAGCTGTTTTTT	CSVYTRGRGAGELFF
TRBJ2-7	TRBV2	-	-	TGTGCCAGCAGTGAACTAGTCGAGGGCTACGAGCAGTACTTC	CASSELVEGYEQYF
TRBJ1-1	TRBV23-1	-	-	TGCGCCAGCAGTCACCTGAGGGGCCCAGGAGGGACTGAAGCTTTCTTT	CASSHLRGPGGTEAFF
TRBJ1-5	TRBV19	-	few	TGTGCCAGTAGTATTTCTCTGGGCCGCGGGCAGCCCCAGCATTTT	CASSISLGRGQPQHF
TRBJ2-2	TRBV6-1	TRBD1	-	TGTGCCAGCAGCCCGACAGGGGCCGCCGGGGAGCTGTTTTTT	CASSPTGAAGELFF
TRBJ1-1	TRBV28	-	-	TGTGCCAGCAGTTTATCCCACACCCGGCCCGCTTTCTTT	CASSLSHTRPAFF
TRBJ2-7	TRBV4-1	TRBD1	once	TGCGCCAGCAGCCAGGGGACAGGCCACTACGAGCAGTACTTC	CASSQGTGHYEQYF
TRBJ1-2	TRBV3-1/TRBV3-2	-	-	TGTGCCAGCAGCCAAGCAGGGTATGGCTACACCTTC	CASSQAGYGYTF
TRBJ1-2	TRBV19	-	-	TGTGCCAGTAGTAGAATGGGAAATGGAAAAAACACCTTC	CASSRMGNGKNTF
TRBJ2-1	TRBV11-2	-	-	TGTGCCAGCAGCTCCTCCCGGGGCAATGAGCAGTTCTTC	CASSSSRGNEQFF
TRBJ2-1	TRBV19	-	-	TGTGCCAGTAGTATAGATCAGCGACTATCCGGGGCACACAATGAGCAGTTCTTC	CASSIDQRLSGAHNEQFF
TRBJ2-7	TRBV11-3	TRBD2	-	TGTGCCAGCAGCTTATGGTTAAAGCTAGCGGGGCTTCGCGAGCAGTACTTC	CASSLWLKLAGLREQYF
TRBJ1-1	TRBV28	TRBD1	-	TGTGCCAGCAGCCCAGGGGGCCCGGTCGAAGCTTTCTTT	CASSPGGPVEAFF
TRBJ1-4	TRBV18	-	-	TGTGCCAGCTCACCCTCAGCTGCAACTAATGAAAAACTGTTTTTT	CASSPSAATNEKLFF
TRBJ1-1	TRBV11-3	-	-	TGTGCCAGCAGCTCGGACGGATCGGACACTGAAGCTTTCTTT	CASSSDGSDTEAFF
TRBJ2-7	TRBV9	-	-	TGTGCCAGCCCAGAGAGTACTTGCACCTACGAGCAGTACTTC	CASPESTCTYEQYF
TRBJ2-7	TRBV7-9	TRBD1	-	TGTGCCAGCAGCACAGGACAGGGTGGACGGGAGCAGTACTTC	CASSTGQGGREQYF
TRBJ1-1	TRBV11-3	-	-	TGTGCCAGCAGCTTAGTCCCAGGAAAAACTTTCTTT	CASSLVPGKTFF
TRBJ2-3	TRBV29-1	-	-	TGCAGCGTCTGGGCCTCATTCGATACGCAGTATTTT	CSVWASFDTQYF